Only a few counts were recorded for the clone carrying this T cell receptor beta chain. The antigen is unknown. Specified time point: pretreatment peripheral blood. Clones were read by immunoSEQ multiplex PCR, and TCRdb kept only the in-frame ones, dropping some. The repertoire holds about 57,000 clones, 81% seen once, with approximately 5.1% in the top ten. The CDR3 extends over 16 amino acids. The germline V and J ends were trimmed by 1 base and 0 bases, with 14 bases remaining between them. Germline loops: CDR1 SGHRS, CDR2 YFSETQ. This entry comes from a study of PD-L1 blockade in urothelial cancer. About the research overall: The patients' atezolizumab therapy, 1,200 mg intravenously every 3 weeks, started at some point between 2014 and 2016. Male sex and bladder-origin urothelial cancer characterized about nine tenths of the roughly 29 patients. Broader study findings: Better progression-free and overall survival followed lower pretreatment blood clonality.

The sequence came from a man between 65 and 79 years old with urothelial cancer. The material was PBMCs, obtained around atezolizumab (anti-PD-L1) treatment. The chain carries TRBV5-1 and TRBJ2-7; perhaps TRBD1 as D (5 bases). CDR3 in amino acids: CASSLWGRELSYEQYF. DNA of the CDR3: TGCGCCAGCAGCTTGTGGGGCAGGGAACTCTCCTACGAGCAGTACTTC. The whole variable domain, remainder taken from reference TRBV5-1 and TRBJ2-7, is KAGVTQTPRYLIKTRGQQVTLSCSPISGHRSVSWYQQTPGQGLQFLFEYFSETQRNKGNFPGRFSGRQFSNSRSEMNVSTLELGDSALYLCASSLWGRELSYEQYFGPGTRLTVT.